Shown below are 13 T cell receptor beta chains from a single sample sequenced in a study of cytomegalovirus exposure and HLA in healthy donors. PCR primers comprised 60 Vbeta and 13 Jbeta primers. Method: immunoSEQ multiplex PCR; TCRdb's copy keeps in-frame clones and lacks some. The sample features 96,000 or so clones, with roughly 3.4% in its top ten. Specimen: PBMCs. These receptors were collected from a woman aged 25 to 39 in good health and CMV-seronegative.

This chain uses TRBV9 with TRBJ1-6; TRBD1 aligns across 7 bases. J gave up 8 bases and V 3 bases, and 8 bases lay outside the gene matches. Germline CDR1 is SGDLS and CDR2 is YYNGEE. This CDR3 spans 15 amino acids. The CDR3 loop reads CASSAGQRADSPLHF. CDR3 nucleotides: TGTGCCAGCAGCGCGGGACAGAGGGCTGATTCACCCCTCCACTTT.

The chain employs TRBV2 and TRBJ2-1, with 7 bases fitting TRBD1. Germline CDR1 SNHLY, CDR2 FYNNEI. The CDR3 runs 13 residues. With V trimmed by 6 bases and J by 2 bases, 1 base remained unmatched. The CDR3 loop reads CASRGGPYNEQFF. CDR3 DNA sequence: TGTGCCAGCAGAGGGGGCCCCTACAATGAGCAGTTCTTC.

The chain recombines TRBV19 with TRBJ2-1; D is possibly TRBD2 (6 bases). The CDR3 runs to 15 residues. From germline, CDR1 is LNHDA and CDR2 SQIVND (reference sequence). Trimming shortened V by 3 bases and J by 2 bases, and 11 bases separated the two germline ends. The CDR3 sequence: CASSISGETYNEQFF. In nucleotides, the CDR3 is TGTGCCAGTAGTATCTCGGGGGAGACCTACAATGAGCAGTTCTTC.

CDR3 in DNA: TGTGCCAGCAGTTTATCAAGAGGGTTCATGTACTTC. This sequence encodes CASSLSRGFMYF. The chain joins TRBV27 to TRBJ2-7, with D possibly TRBD2 on 5 matching bases. V dropped 0 bases and J dropped 12 bases, with 12 bases sitting between them. The CDR3 sequence is 12 residues long. Germline V gene data show CDR1 as MNHEY and CDR2 as SMNVEV (reference sequence).

This sequence joins TRBV27 and TRBJ2-1; perhaps TRBD2 as D (5 bases). Germline loops: CDR1 MNHEY, CDR2 SMNVEV (reference sequence). The CDR3 totals 16 residues. Trimming pared 5 bases from V and 7 bases from J, leaving 21 bases between. DNA of the CDR3: TGTGCCAGCAGTCACCCCTCTGCGGGCTTTCTGAATGAGCAGTTCTTC. It encodes CASSHPSAGFLNEQFF.

The genes are TRBV7-8 and TRBJ2-6; 7 bases are a match to TRBD2. This CDR3 has 16 amino acids. The V gene end was trimmed by 1 base and the J gene end by 2 bases; junction bases not matched to a gene: 2. CDR1 is SGHVS and CDR2 is FQNEAQ in the germline V gene. The CDR3 reads CASSLDRGAGANVLTF. CDR3 coding DNA: TGTGCCAGCAGCTTAGACCGGGGGGCTGGGGCCAACGTCCTGACTTTC.

The chain recombines TRBV5-6 with TRBJ1-3, with D unclear. This CDR3 comprises 17 residues. The germline V gene has CDR1 SGHDT and CDR2 YYEEEE. V was clipped by 1 base and J by 1 base, with 15 bases between them. The CDR3: CASSLIAGSFSGNTIYF. CDR3 sequence (DNA): TGTGCCAGCAGCTTGATTGCGGGTTCCTTTTCTGGAAACACCATATATTTT.

This rearrangement joins TRBV7-9 to TRBJ2-5; 8 nucleotides line up with TRBD1. The germline V gene has CDR1 SEHNR and CDR2 FQNEAQ (reference sequence). The CDR3 has 14 amino acids. The junction had 2 bases not matched to a gene; V was cut back by 1 base and J by 4 bases. CDR3 bases: TGTGCCAGCAGCTTAGGGACAGGGAGAGAGACCCAGTACTTC. It encodes CASSLGTGRETQYF. The full variable domain, completed using reference TRBV7-9 and TRBJ2-5, is DTGVSQNPRHKITKRGQNVTFRCDPISEHNRLYWYRQTLGQGPEFLTYFQNEAQLEKSRLLSDRFSAERPKGSFSTLEIQRTEQGDSAMYLCASSLGTGRETQYFGPGTRLLVL.

Written as DNA, the CDR3 is TGCAGTGCCACTAGATACGAGCAGTACTTC. It specifies CSATRYEQYF. The chain has TRBV20-1 and TRBJ2-7, with D tentatively TRBD2 (5 bases). This CDR3 is built from 10 residues. V was pared by 6 bases and J by 4 bases, with 7 bases between. CDR1 DFQATT and CDR2 SNEGSKA come from the germline V gene (reference sequence).

V gene TRBV11-2 combines with J gene TRBJ2-7, with D possibly TRBD1 on 6 matching bases. CDR1 is SGHAT, CDR2 FQNNGV, per germline. V was trimmed by 4 bases and J by 3 bases, leaving 13 bases between them. CDR3 size: 14 residues. The CDR3 coding sequence is TGTGCCAGCAGCTCCCGGGTAGGGGGCTACGAGCAGTACTTC. Amino acid sequence: CASSSRVGGYEQYF.

This chain joins TRBV27 and TRBJ2-7; 9 bases agree with TRBD1. This CDR3 contains 16 residues. Germline-derived CDR1 and CDR2 are MNHEY and SMNVEV (reference sequence). Germline trimming cut 2 bases from V and 5 bases from J; bases unmatched to any gene: 10. CDR3 in amino acids: CASSLQTGQGKHEQYF. CDR3 nucleotides: TGTGCCAGCAGTTTACAAACTGGACAGGGGAAGCACGAGCAGTACTTC.

The chain uses TRBV2 and TRBJ2-5; D perhaps matches TRBD2 (6 bases). Trimming took off 7 bases at V and 4 bases at J, with 10 bases between the two ends. The CDR3 covers 12 residues. Germline V gene sequence: CDR1 SNHLY, CDR2 FYNNEI. CDR3 in amino acids: CASNRDSETQYF. The CDR3 bases are TGTGCCAGCAACCGGGACTCAGAGACCCAGTACTTC. Supplemented by reference TRBV2 and TRBJ2-5, the full variable domain reads EPEVTQTPSHQVTQMGQEVILRCVPISNHLYFYWYRQILGQKVEFLVSFYNNEISEKSEIFDDQFSVERPDGSNFTLKIRSTKLEDSAMYFCASNRDSETQYFGPGTRLLVL.

This chain uses TRBV4-1 with TRBJ2-1; a weak D match, TRBD2 (7 bases). Looked up from germline, CDR1 is MGHRA and CDR2 is YSYEKL. This CDR3 spans 15 amino acids. The V end was cut by 0 bases, the J end by 7 bases, with 13 bases between. CDR3 amino acids: CASSQDGRGTNEQFF. The CDR3 region has the DNA TGCGCCAGCAGCCAAGATGGGAGGGGGACTAATGAGCAGTTCTTC.